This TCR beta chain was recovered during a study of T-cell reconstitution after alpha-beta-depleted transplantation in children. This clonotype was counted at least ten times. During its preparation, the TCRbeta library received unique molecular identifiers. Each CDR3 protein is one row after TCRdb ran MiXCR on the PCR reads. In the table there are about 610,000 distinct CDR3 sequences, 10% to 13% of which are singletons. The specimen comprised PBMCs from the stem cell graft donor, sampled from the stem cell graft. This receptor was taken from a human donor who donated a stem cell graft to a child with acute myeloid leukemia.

The CDR3 sequence: CSARPGVFNEQFF. The CDR3 nucleotides are TGCAGTGCTAGACCTGGAGTTTTCAATGAGCAGTTCTTC. The gene calls are TRBV20-1 and TRBJ2-1; D is uncertain. V was clipped by 2 bases and J by 6 bases, with 11 bases between them. CDR1 and CDR2 (germline): DFQATT, SNEGSKA (reference sequence). There are 13 residues in the CDR3.